A single sample gave rise to the 18 T cell receptor beta chains below, sequenced in a study of cytomegalovirus exposure and HLA in healthy donors. Both 60 Vbeta primers and 13 Jbeta primers went into the PCR. Sequencing used immunoSEQ multiplex PCR; TCRdb keeps in-frame clones, though not all of them. The data contain about 190,000 clones, approximately 78% of them seen just once; the ten biggest clones take up approximately 0.8%. Sequencing was performed on PBMCs. Receptors originate from a woman aged 18-29 years in good health and CMV-seronegative.

The chain links TRBV7-7 to TRBJ2-1; possibly TRBD1 for D (6 bases). The germline V gene encodes CDR1 SSHAT and CDR2 FNYEAQ (reference sequence). The CDR3 consists of 13 residues. Trimming left V 5 bases short and J 5 bases short, with 10 bases between. The CDR3 sequence: CASSPGADNEQFF. In nucleotides, the CDR3 is TGTGCCAGCAGCCCAGGGGCGGACAATGAGCAGTTCTTC.

This clone came up once. V usage is TRBV2 and J usage is TRBJ1-1; weak D call: TRBD1 (5 bases). The germline gives CDR1 SNHLY, CDR2 FYNNEI. This CDR3 comprises 10 residues. Trimming took 8 bases from V and 11 from J, leaving 12 bases between them. CDR3 in amino acids: CASGHIEAFF. As DNA, the CDR3 is TGTGCCAGCGGACACATTGAGGCTTTCTTT.

The chain has TRBV2 and TRBJ2-7; the match to TRBD2 covers 10 bases. Germline V CDR1 and CDR2: SNHLY, FYNNEI. Losses at the gene ends were 6 bases for V and 3 bases for J; bases not matched to a gene: 2. The CDR3 is made up of 13 amino acids. CDR3 sequence reads: CASRLAGSYEQYF. The CDR3 bases are TGTGCCAGCAGACTAGCGGGAAGCTACGAGCAGTACTTC.

The J gene is TRBJ2-7, the V gene TRBV7-2; D gene unclear. Deletions cut 0 bases from V and 1 base from J, with 4 bases between. CDR3 size: 13 residues. Germline values: CDR1 SGHTA, CDR2 FQGNSA. CDR3 loop: CASSLATSYEQYF. The CDR3 bases are TGTGCCAGCAGCTTAGCGACATCCTACGAGCAGTACTTC.

The V call is TRBV19, the J call TRBJ1-5; TRBD1 matches at 9 bases. This CDR3 is built from 17 residues. The V and J ends lost 4 bases and 7 bases, in that order; junction bases with no gene match: 14. CDR1 is LNHDA, CDR2 SQIVND, per germline (reference sequence). CDR3 in DNA: TGTGCCAGTAGTAGTCGACAGGGGGGGGTCCCCTTCCAGCCCCAGCATTTT. Its translation is CASSSRQGGVPFQPQHF. Combining the CDR3 with reference TRBV19 and TRBJ1-5 gives the whole variable domain DGGITQSPKYLFRKEGQNVTLSCEQNLNHDAMYWYRQDPGQGLRLIYYSQIVNDFQKGDIAEGYSVSREKKESFPLTVTSAQKNPTAFYLCASSSRQGGVPFQPQHFGDGTRLSIL.

The chain joins TRBV21-1 to TRBJ1-6. TRBV21-1 is described as a pseudogene. CDR3 length: 14 residues. The CDR3 bases are TGTGCCAGCAGAACGGGACTCTCTGATTCACCCCTCCACTTT. Its protein product is CASRTGLSDSPLHF.

As for this clone: One junction end disagrees with the germline gene, perhaps due to a read error. The chain couples TRBV25-1 to TRBJ1-2; tentative D call: TRBD1 (5 bases). The CDR3 length is 17 residues. Germline V gene data show CDR1 as MGHDK and CDR2 as SYGVNS. The CDR3 reads CASSSPRGTLANYGYTF. As DNA, the CDR3 is TGTGCCAGCAGTTCCCCTAGGGGCACCTTGGCTAATTATGGCTACACCTTC.

The chain carries TRBV5-1 and TRBJ2-7; the match to TRBD1 covers 11 bases. This CDR3 has 13 amino acids. Germline loops: CDR1 SGHRS, CDR2 YFSETQ. The V gene end was trimmed by 6 bases and the J gene end by 3 bases; junction bases not matched to a gene: 2. CDR3 loop: CASMGQGDYEQYF. CDR3 nucleotides: TGCGCCAGCATGGGACAGGGGGACTACGAGCAGTACTTC.

The chain employs TRBV5-4 and TRBJ2-2, with 8 bases matching TRBD1. After removal of 5 bases from V and 6 bases from J, the junction contained 9 bases not matched to a gene. There are 15 residues in the CDR3. Per germline, CDR1 SGHNT and CDR2 YYREEE (reference sequence). Written as DNA, the CDR3 is TGTGCCAGCAGAACCGGGACAGGCAACCCCGGGGAGCTGTTTTTT. It codes for CASRTGTGNPGELFF.

The V and J genes are TRBV19 and TRBJ1-5; a possible D gene is TRBD1 (5 bases). In germline, CDR1 is LNHDA, CDR2 SQIVND (reference sequence). Trimming took off 5 bases at V and 9 bases at J, with 5 bases between the two ends. The CDR3 spans 10 residues. The CDR3 is CASSQGPQHF. The CDR3, as DNA: TGTGCCAGTAGTCAGGGGCCCCAGCATTTT.

This clone was seen more than once but under ten times. CDR3 sequence reads: CASTSRNTEAFF. The CDR3 nucleotides are TGTGCCAGCACTTCTCGGAACACTGAAGCTTTCTTT. This chain links TRBV6-1 with TRBJ1-1; D ambiguous. Germline CDR1 is MNHNS and CDR2 is SASEGT. Trimming took off 7 bases at V and 1 base at J, with 7 bases between the two ends. The CDR3 runs 12 residues.

In the case of this clone: Mismatch with germline at one junction end may stem from a read error. Other nucleotide sequences from this sample produce the same CDR3. The chain recombines TRBV5-1 with TRBJ1-6; 9 bases match TRBD1. The CDR3 is made up of 15 amino acids. Germline CDR1 is SGHRS and CDR2 is YFSETQ. This CDR3 reads CASSLQDRGNSPLHF. The CDR3 DNA reads TGCGCCAGCAGCTTGCAGGACAGGGGAAATTCGCCCCTCCACTTT.

The gene calls are TRBV7-9 and TRBJ1-5; D possibly corresponds to TRBD1 (5 bases). This CDR3 spans 14 amino acids. Germline CDR1 and CDR2: SEHNR and FQNEAQ (reference sequence). V was shortened by 1 base and J by 6 bases, with 10 bases between the two germline ends. This chain's CDR3 is CASSLDRNSQPQHF. CDR3 in DNA: TGTGCCAGCAGCTTAGACAGGAATTCTCAGCCCCAGCATTTT.

The sample holds one count of this clone. CDR3 bases: TGTGCCAGCAGTGAATTGGGGACAGGTCGAAACACCATATATTTT. It is translated as CASSELGTGRNTIYF. The chain recombines TRBV6-1 with TRBJ1-3, with 8 bases matching TRBD1. The CDR3 extends over 15 amino acids. With 2 bases clipped from V and 5 bases from J, the junction kept 5 bases outside the gene matches. CDR1 is MNHNS, CDR2 SASEGT, per germline.

The V call is TRBV15, the J call TRBJ2-4; 7 nucleotides agree with TRBD2. The CDR3 is 14 residues long. Germline V gene sequence: CDR1 LNHNV, CDR2 YYDKDF (reference sequence). Trimming took 6 bases from V and 1 from J; bases not matched to a gene: 3. The CDR3 bases are TGTGCCACCAGGGGGGGGACGGCCAAAAACATTCAGTACTTC. As protein: CATRGGTAKNIQYF. The variable domain in full, completed from reference TRBV15 and TRBJ2-4, reads DAMVIQNPRYQVTQFGKPVTLSCSQTLNHNVMYWYQQKSSQAPKLLFHYYDKDFNNEADTPDNFQSRRPNTSFCFLDIRSPGLGDTAMYLCATRGGTAKNIQYFGAGTRLSVL.

V is TRBV6-6 and J is TRBJ1-1; the D gene is possibly TRBD1 (6 bases). CDR3 length: 16 residues. With 6 bases removed from V and 0 bases from J, the gap between germline ends came to 17 bases. Per germline, CDR1 MNHNY and CDR2 SVGAGI (reference sequence). CDR3 coding DNA: TGTGCCAGCAGGGATACCGTCAGGGACATGAACACTGAAGCTTTCTTT. Its protein is CASRDTVRDMNTEAFF.

The rearrangement links TRBV7-9 to TRBJ2-2; TRBD1 matches at 10 bases. Trimming cost V 10 bases and J 1 base; bases outside gene matches: 9. Germline-derived CDR1 and CDR2 are SEHNR and FQNEAQ (reference sequence). The length of the CDR3 is 16 residues. The CDR3 region is CAINLRDRGNTGELFF. The CDR3 coding sequence is TGTGCCATCAACCTGAGGGACAGGGGGAACACCGGGGAGCTGTTTTTT.

This clone was found once. CDR3 loop: CATAGGDTDTQYF. For the CDR3, the DNA is TGTGCCACCGCCGGGGGGGACACAGATACGCAGTATTTT. J is TRBJ2-3 and V is TRBV19, with 8 bases lining up with TRBD2. The germline V gene encodes CDR1 LNHDA and CDR2 SQIVND (reference sequence). The CDR3 loop spans 13 amino acids. The V gene end was trimmed by 10 bases and the J gene end by 2 bases; junction bases not matched to a gene: 5.